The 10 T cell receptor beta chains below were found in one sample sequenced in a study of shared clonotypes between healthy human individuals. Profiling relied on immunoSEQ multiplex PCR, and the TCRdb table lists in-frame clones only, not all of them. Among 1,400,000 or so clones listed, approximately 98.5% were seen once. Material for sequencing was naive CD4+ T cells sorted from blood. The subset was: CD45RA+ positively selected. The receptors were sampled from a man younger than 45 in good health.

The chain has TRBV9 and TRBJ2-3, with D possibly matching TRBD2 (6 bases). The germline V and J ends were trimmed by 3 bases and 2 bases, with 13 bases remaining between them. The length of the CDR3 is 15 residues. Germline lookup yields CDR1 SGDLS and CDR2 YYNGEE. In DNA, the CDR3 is TGTGCCAGCAGCGGACGGGACTTTCTCACAGATACGCAGTATTTT. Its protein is CASSGRDFLTDTQYF.

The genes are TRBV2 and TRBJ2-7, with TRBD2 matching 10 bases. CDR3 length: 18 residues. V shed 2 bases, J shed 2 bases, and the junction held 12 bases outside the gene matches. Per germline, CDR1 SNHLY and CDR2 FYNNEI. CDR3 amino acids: CASSETSSGRTHPYEQYF. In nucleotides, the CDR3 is TGTGCCAGCAGTGAAACATCTAGCGGGAGAACCCATCCCTACGAGCAGTACTTC.

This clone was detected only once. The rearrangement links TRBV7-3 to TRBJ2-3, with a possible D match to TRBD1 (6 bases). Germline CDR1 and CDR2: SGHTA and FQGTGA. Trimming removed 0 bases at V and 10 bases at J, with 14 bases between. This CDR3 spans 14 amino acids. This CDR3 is CASSLTSTGGAQYF. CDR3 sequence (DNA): TGTGCCAGCAGCTTAACCTCGACAGGTGGTGCGCAGTATTTT.

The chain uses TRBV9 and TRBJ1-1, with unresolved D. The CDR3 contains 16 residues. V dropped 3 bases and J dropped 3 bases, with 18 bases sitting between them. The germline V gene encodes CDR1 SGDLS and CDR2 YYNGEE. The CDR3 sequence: CASSASPRPGYTEAFF. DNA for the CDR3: TGTGCCAGCAGCGCCTCGCCCCGGCCAGGCTACACTGAAGCTTTCTTT.

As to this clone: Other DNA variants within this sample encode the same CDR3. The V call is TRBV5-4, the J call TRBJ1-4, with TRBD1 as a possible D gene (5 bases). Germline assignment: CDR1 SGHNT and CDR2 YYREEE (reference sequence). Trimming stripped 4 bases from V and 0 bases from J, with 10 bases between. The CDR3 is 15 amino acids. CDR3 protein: CASSPDSATNEKLFF. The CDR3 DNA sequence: TGTGCCAGCAGCCCTGACAGTGCAACTAATGAAAAACTGTTTTTT. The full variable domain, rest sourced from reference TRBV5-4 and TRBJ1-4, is ETGVTQSPTHLIKTRGQQVTLRCSSQSGHNTVSWYQQALGQGPQFIFQYYREEENGRGNFPPRFSGLQFPNYSSELNVNALELDDSALYLCASSPDSATNEKLFFGSGTQLSVL.

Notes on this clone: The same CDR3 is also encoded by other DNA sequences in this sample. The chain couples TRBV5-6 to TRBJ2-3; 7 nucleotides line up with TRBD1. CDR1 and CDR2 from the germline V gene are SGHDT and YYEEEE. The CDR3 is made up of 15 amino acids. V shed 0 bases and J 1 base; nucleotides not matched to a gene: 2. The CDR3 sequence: CASSLVGTGTDTQYF. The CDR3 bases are TGTGCCAGCAGCTTGGTGGGGACAGGCACAGATACGCAGTATTTT.

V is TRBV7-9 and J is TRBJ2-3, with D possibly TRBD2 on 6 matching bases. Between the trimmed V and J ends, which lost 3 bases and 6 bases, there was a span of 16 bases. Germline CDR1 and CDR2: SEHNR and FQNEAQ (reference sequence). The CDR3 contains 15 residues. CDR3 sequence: CASSFTTGEGDTQYF. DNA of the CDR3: TGTGCCAGCAGCTTTACTACGGGAGAAGGTGATACGCAGTATTTT.

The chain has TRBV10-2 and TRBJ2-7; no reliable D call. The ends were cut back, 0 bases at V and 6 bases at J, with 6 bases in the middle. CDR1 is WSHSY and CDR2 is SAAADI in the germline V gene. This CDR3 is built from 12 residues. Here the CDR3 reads CASSESMSEQYF. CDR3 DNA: TGCGCCAGCAGTGAGTCGATGAGCGAGCAGTACTTC.

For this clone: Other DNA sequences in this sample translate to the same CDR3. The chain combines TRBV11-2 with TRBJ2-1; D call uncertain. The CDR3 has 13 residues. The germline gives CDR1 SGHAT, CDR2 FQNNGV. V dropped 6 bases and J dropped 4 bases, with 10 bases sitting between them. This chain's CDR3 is CASSLALYNEQFF. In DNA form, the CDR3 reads TGTGCCAGCAGTCTCGCTCTGTACAATGAGCAGTTCTTC.

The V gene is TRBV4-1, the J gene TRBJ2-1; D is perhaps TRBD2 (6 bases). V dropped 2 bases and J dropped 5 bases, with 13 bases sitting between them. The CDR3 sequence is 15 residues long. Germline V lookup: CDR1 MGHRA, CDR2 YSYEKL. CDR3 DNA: TGCGCCAGCAGCCAAACCGGGAGTTTAGACAATGAGCAGTTCTTC. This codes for CASSQTGSLDNEQFF.